One sample yielded the 5 T cell receptor beta chains listed below, sequenced in a study of blood T cells in healthy people across ages. Primed by a sample-barcoded 5' primer and a J-beta primer mix, a second PCR proceeded for about 7 to 11 cycles. From the 5' RACE reads, TCRdb called clonotypes with MiXCR, one entry per CDR3 protein. The repertoire holds 600,000 to 850,000 distinct CDR3 sequences, with 20% to 30% as singletons. These data also formed part of another study, on T cells of mothers and their children.

The sequencing sample was made of blood. Every receptor here comes from a boy aged 5-17 years in good health.

The genes are TRBV4-3 and TRBJ2-5; D perhaps matches TRBD1 (5 bases). The DNA end favors TRBJ2-1, so the J call may be wrong. The germline V gene has CDR1 LGHNA and CDR2 YSLEER. This CDR3 spans 15 amino acids. Written as DNA, the CDR3 is TGCGCCAGCAGCCAAGAGGTTCCAGGGAACAATGAGCAGTTCTTC. It is translated as CASSQEVPGNNEQFF.

A single count supports this clonotype. The gene calls are TRBV6-2 or TRBV6-3 and TRBJ2-1, with no clear D. V lost 9 bases and J lost 3, with 18 bases in between. Germline-derived CDR1 and CDR2 are MNHEY and SVGEGT. The CDR3 loop spans 15 amino acids. The CDR3 reads CASSIPYGRYNEQFF. The CDR3 DNA is TGTGCCAGTTCTATTCCTTACGGTCGCTACAATGAGCAGTTCTTC.

This clonotype was detected a few times. The chain has TRBV11-2 and TRBJ2-1; 7 nucleotides agree with TRBD1. Germline V gene sequence: CDR1 SGHAT, CDR2 FQNNGV. Trimming cost V 4 bases and J 2 bases; bases outside gene matches: 5. The CDR3 consists of 15 residues. CDR3 in DNA: TGTGCCAGCAGCTCCCGACAGGGACCCTACAATGAGCAGTTCTTC. Amino acids: CASSSRQGPYNEQFF.

This clonotype appeared a few times. The chain employs TRBV20-1 and TRBJ2-5, with D perhaps matching TRBD2 (7 bases). Germline lookup yields CDR1 DFQATT and CDR2 SNEGSKA (reference sequence). The V gene lost 0 bases and the J gene lost 2 bases, with 16 bases spanning the gap. The CDR3 covers 16 residues. CDR3: CSARDLGRGLQETQYF. The CDR3 DNA reads TGCAGTGCTAGAGATCTAGGGCGGGGGCTTCAAGAGACCCAGTACTTC.

The gene calls are TRBV12-3 or TRBV12-4 and TRBJ2-4, with a weak D call TRBD2 (6 bases). The CDR3 consists of 11 residues. V was shortened by 11 bases and J by 8 bases, with 13 bases between the two germline ends. DNA of the CDR3: TGTGCCGCCCTTCGCGGGGACATTCAGTACTTC. Protein: CAALRGDIQYF.